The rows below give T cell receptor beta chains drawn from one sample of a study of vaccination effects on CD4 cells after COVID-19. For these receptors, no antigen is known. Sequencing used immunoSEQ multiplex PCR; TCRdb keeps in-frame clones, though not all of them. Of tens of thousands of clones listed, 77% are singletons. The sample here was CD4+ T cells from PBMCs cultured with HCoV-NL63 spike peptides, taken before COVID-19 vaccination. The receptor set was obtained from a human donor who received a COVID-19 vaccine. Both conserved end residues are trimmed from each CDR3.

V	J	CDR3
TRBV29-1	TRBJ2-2	SVEAAGRGGELF
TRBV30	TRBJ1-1	AWSADRLMNTEAF
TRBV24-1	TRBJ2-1	ATFRTSGVYNEQF
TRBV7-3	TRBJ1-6	ASSTQGWTGLGNSPLH
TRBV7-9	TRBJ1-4	ASSLNQNEKLF
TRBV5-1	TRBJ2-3	ASSLKRGAGDTQY
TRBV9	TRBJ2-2	ASSVKQISNTGELF
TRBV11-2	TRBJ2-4	ASSLALLTGRKNIQY
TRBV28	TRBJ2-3	ASSLGNSHASTQY
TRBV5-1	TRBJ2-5	ASREVGETQY
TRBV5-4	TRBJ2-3	ASLGTSGGATDTQY
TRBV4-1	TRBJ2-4	ASSPYSGGANIQY
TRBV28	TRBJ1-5	ASSSQGARQPQH
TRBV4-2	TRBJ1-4	ASSQGQATTNEKLF
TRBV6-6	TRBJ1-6	ASSLHRLGSPLH
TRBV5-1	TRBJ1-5	ASSPNPTGFKEPQH
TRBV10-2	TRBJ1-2	AISPGRNYGYT
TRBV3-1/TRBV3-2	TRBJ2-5	ASSQEGGPQETQY
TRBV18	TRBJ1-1	ASSPWGQGGGTEAF
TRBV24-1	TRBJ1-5	ATSDSHRGGQPQH
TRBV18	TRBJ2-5	ASSPPAGYQETQY
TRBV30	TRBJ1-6	AFRDRNSPLH
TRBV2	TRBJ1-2	ATFLPTGRDGYT
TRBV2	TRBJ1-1	ASSPEGLTEAF
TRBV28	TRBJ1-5	ASSLLGGRLRSLSNQPQH
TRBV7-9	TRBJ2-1	ASSFITGDNEQF
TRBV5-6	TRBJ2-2	ASSMGLDTGELF
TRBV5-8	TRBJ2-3	ASSLERADTQY
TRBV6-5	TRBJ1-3	ASSYQGNTIY
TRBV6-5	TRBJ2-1	ASRDRLYNEQF
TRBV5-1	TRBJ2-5	ASSNRGAWETQY
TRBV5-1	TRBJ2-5	ASSLWTSQETQY
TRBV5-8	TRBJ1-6	ASSRGSSYNSPLH
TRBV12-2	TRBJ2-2	ASRLAGRGGNTGELF
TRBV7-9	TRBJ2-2	ASSPGGDTGELF
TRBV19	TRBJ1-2	ASSIEGTGNYGYT
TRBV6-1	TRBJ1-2	ASSETGGAGGYT